The subject of this entry is one T cell receptor (beta chain). Its target is not known. CDR1 LNHDA and CDR2 SQIVND come from the germline V gene (reference sequence). This CDR3 is built from 20 residues. Losses at the gene ends were 1 base for V and 8 bases for J; bases not matched to a gene: 22. This record comes from a study of T cell responses to AZD1222 COVID-19 vaccine. Study results and limitations: Only a handful of individuals given AZD1222 were seropositive at baseline. Among vaccine-associated CD4 TCRs, coverage spanned spike, with dominance at 160-218 and 743-854.

Generated by immunoSEQ multiplex PCR, the TCRdb table keeps only in-frame clones and is missing some. The table lists about 75,000 clones, 88% of them singletons. This chain links TRBV19 with TRBJ1-4; 7 bases are a match to TRBD1. The TCR originated in an adult who received the MenACWY meningococcal vaccine as a control. The sequenced sample was peripheral blood, obtained 28 days after the second dose of the MenACWY control vaccine. This CDR3 is CASSIVIFRVTGKEREKLFF. Here the CDR3 DNA reads TGTGCCAGTAGTATAGTAATATTCCGGGTGACAGGGAAGGAACGGGAAAAACTGTTTTTT.